These 25 T cell receptor beta chains originate from one sample sequenced in a study of cytomegalovirus exposure and HLA in healthy donors. Using immunoSEQ multiplex PCR, the repertoire was profiled, and TCRdb retains in-frame clones only, with some absent. The data hold 130,000 to 150,000 clones, with approximately 91% observed a single time. The specimen was PBMCs. The receptors shown here come from a man aged 18-30 years in good health and CMV-seronegative.

V usage is TRBV6-5 and J usage is TRBJ2-3; 7 bases align to TRBD2. The germline CDR1 and CDR2 sequences are MNHEY and SVGAGI. With 2 bases clipped from V and 7 bases from J, the junction kept 9 bases outside the gene matches. This CDR3 spans 15 amino acids. The CDR3 bases are TGTGCCAGCAGTTACACCGACACGGGGGGAAATACGCAGTATTTT. As protein: CASSYTDTGGNTQYF.

V usage is TRBV5-1 and J usage is TRBJ1-2, with D possibly matching TRBD1 (5 bases). V shed 4 bases and J shed 4 bases, with 17 bases lying between them. Germline values: CDR1 SGHRS, CDR2 YFSETQ. The CDR3 contains 15 residues. Here the CDR3 reads CASSTEGALGYGYTF. The CDR3 region has the DNA TGCGCCAGCAGCACCGAAGGGGCTCTGGGCTATGGCTACACCTTC.

The J gene is TRBJ1-2, the V gene TRBV18; 9 bases agree with TRBD1. Trimming removed 5 bases from V and 4 bases from J; junction bases left unmatched: 8. The V gene's germline CDR1 is KGHSH and CDR2 LQKENI. The CDR3 consists of 15 residues. The DNA of the CDR3 is TGTGCCAGCTCATTCATCCGGGACAGGGTCTATGGCTACACCTTC. It specifies CASSFIRDRVYGYTF. Full variable domain (rest looked up from reference TRBV18 and TRBJ1-2): NAGVMQNPRHLVRRRGQEARLRCSPMKGHSHVYWYRQLPEEGLKFMVYLQKENIIDESGMPKERFSAEFPKEGPSILRIQQVVRGDSAAYFCASSFIRDRVYGYTFGSGTRLTVV.

The chain carries TRBV5-1 and TRBJ1-2, with D possibly TRBD1 on 5 matching bases. Germline CDR1 and CDR2: SGHRS and YFSETQ. This CDR3 has 15 residues. Trimming removed 0 bases from V and 3 bases from J, with 12 bases in between. CDR3 region: CASSLAVAGDYGYTF. CDR3 nucleotides: TGCGCCAGCAGCTTGGCCGTGGCGGGGGACTATGGCTACACCTTC.

The chain has TRBV6-5 and TRBJ1-2, with D perhaps TRBD1 (6 bases). There are 15 residues in the CDR3. Trimming left V 6 bases short and J 4 bases short, with 18 bases between. Looked up from germline, CDR1 is MNHEY and CDR2 is SVGAGI. CDR3 in amino acids: CASSPFKDSSYGYTF. The CDR3 DNA follows: TGTGCCAGCAGCCCATTTAAGGACAGTTCCTATGGCTACACCTTC.

This clone was seen just once. The J gene is TRBJ1-4, the V gene TRBV6-5, with 7 positions matching TRBD1. Looked up from germline, CDR1 is MNHEY and CDR2 is SVGAGI. V shed 5 bases and J 4 bases; nucleotides not matched to a gene: 4. This CDR3 is built from 14 residues. The CDR3 sequence is CASSPTGSNEKLFF. The DNA of the CDR3 is TGTGCCAGCAGTCCGACAGGGAGTAATGAAAAACTGTTTTTT.

This clone was counted a single time. This chain connects TRBV4-1 to TRBJ2-4; TRBD1 aligns across 7 bases. The junction had 7 bases not matched to a gene; V was cut back by 3 bases and J by 11 bases. The CDR3 length is 13 residues. Germline values: CDR1 MGHRA, CDR2 YSYEKL. The CDR3 region is CASSQNRGSFQYF. CDR3 bases: TGCGCCAGCAGCCAGAACAGGGGTAGTTTTCAGTACTTC.

The rearrangement joins TRBV7-8 to TRBJ1-1; 8 bases are shared with TRBD1. This CDR3 comprises 15 residues. The germline gives CDR1 SGHVS, CDR2 FQNEAQ. V trimming: 3 bases; J trimming: 1 base; junction bases outside the gene matches: 4. The CDR3 bases are TGTGCCAGCAGCTTGGACAGGGTCCGGAACACTGAAGCTTTCTTT. It translates to CASSLDRVRNTEAFF.

The chain uses TRBV11-2 and TRBJ1-1; D possibly corresponds to TRBD1 (6 bases). Looked up from germline, CDR1 is SGHAT and CDR2 is FQNNGV. This CDR3 is built from 14 residues. Trimming took 5 bases from V and 0 from J, leaving 10 bases between them. CDR3 coding DNA: TGTGCCAGCAGCCCGGACAGAATGAACACTGAAGCTTTCTTT. This codes for CASSPDRMNTEAFF.

This chain joins TRBV7-2 and TRBJ1-1; D is undetermined. V gave up 5 bases and J gave up 6 bases, with 13 bases separating them. The CDR3 loop spans 13 amino acids. Germline V gives CDR1 SGHTA, CDR2 FQGNSA. CDR3 sequence reads: CASSRRGDAEAFF. CDR3 nucleotides: TGTGCCAGCAGCCGCCGGGGAGACGCTGAAGCTTTCTTT.

Here the CDR3 reads CASSLGTGLRGGYTF. The CDR3 DNA reads TGCGCCAGCAGCTTGGGGACAGGGCTAAGGGGTGGCTACACCTTC. The chain recombines TRBV5-1 with TRBJ1-2, with 8 bases identical to TRBD1. This CDR3 comprises 15 residues. Losses at the gene ends were 0 bases for V and 7 bases for J; bases not matched to a gene: 8. Germline CDR1 reads SGHRS; CDR2 reads YFSETQ. The complete variable domain, with remaining parts taken from reference TRBV5-1 and TRBJ1-2, reads KAGVTQTPRYLIKTRGQQVTLSCSPISGHRSVSWYQQTPGQGLQFLFEYFSETQRNKGNFPGRFSGRQFSNSRSEMNVSTLELGDSALYLCASSLGTGLRGGYTFGSGTRLTVV.

The V call is TRBV10-3, the J call TRBJ2-5, with a tentative D call TRBD2 (6 bases). The CDR3 sequence is 14 residues long. Trimming removed 0 bases at V and 5 bases at J, with 10 bases between. Germline-derived CDR1 and CDR2 are ENHRY and SYGVKD. The CDR3, as DNA: TGTGCCATCAGTGAGTCTGGGGGGATGGAGACCCAGTACTTC. Translated: CAISESGGMETQYF.

This clone was observed a single time. This chain connects TRBV30 to TRBJ2-3; 7 nucleotides align to TRBD2. The germline V gene encodes CDR1 GTSNPN and CDR2 SVGIG (reference sequence). The CDR3 totals 13 residues. The CDR3 sequence: CAALGGGTDTQYF. CDR3 coding DNA: TGTGCGGCTTTGGGGGGGGGCACAGATACGCAGTATTTT.

The chain carries TRBV4-1 and TRBJ2-5, with TRBD1 as a possible D gene (6 bases). V gave up 3 bases and J gave up 3 bases, with 14 bases separating them. The CDR3 is 15 residues long. The germline V gene has CDR1 MGHRA and CDR2 YSYEKL. The CDR3 region is CASSHLTTGEETQYF. CDR3 in DNA: TGCGCCAGCAGCCATCTCACGACAGGCGAAGAGACCCAGTACTTC.

The rearrangement uses TRBV15 and TRBJ2-3; 13 bases map to TRBD2. Germline assignment: CDR1 LNHNV and CDR2 YYDKDF (reference sequence). J lost 5 bases, V lost 5 bases, and 7 bases had no gene match. There are 16 residues in the CDR3. This CDR3 reads CATSARTSGSKDTQYF. The CDR3 nucleotides read TGTGCCACCAGCGCCCGGACTAGCGGGAGTAAAGATACGCAGTATTTT.

V usage is TRBV11-3 and J usage is TRBJ1-2, with D maybe TRBD1 (5 bases). Germline loops: CDR1 SGHNT, CDR2 YENEEA. The V gene lost 0 bases and the J gene lost 5 bases, with 7 bases spanning the gap. This CDR3 spans 13 amino acids. The CDR3 loop is CASSLDKGYGYTF. As DNA, the CDR3 is TGTGCCAGCAGCTTAGATAAGGGGTATGGCTACACCTTC.

The chain recombines TRBV19 with TRBJ2-2, with a weak D call TRBD2 (5 bases). V lost 6 bases, J lost 4 bases, and 12 bases lay in between. The V gene's germline CDR1 is LNHDA and CDR2 SQIVND (reference sequence). The CDR3 covers 14 residues. CDR3 nucleotide sequence: TGTGCCAGTAGGGTGAGGGCCCCCACCGGGGAGCTGTTTTTT. Its protein is CASRVRAPTGELFF.

The chain recombines TRBV19 with TRBJ2-1, with D unclear. V dropped 1 base and J dropped 15 bases, with 10 bases sitting between them. Germline V gene sequence: CDR1 LNHDA, CDR2 SQIVND (reference sequence). This CDR3 has 11 residues. In nucleotides, the CDR3 is TGTGCCAGTAGTATAGGGAGCACACGGTTCTTC. Translation gives CASSIGSTRFF.

This clone appeared once. The chain recombines TRBV13 with TRBJ1-2; unclear D gene. V lost 5 bases and J 0 bases, leaving 13 bases between the germline ends. The germline V gene encodes CDR1 PRHDT and CDR2 FYEKMQ (reference sequence). The CDR3 covers 15 residues. The CDR3 bases are TGTGCCAGCAGCCCAGCAGCGCTAGCTAACTATGGCTACACCTTC. Encoded protein: CASSPAALANYGYTF. Based on the CDR3 plus reference TRBV13 and TRBJ1-2, the full variable domain is AAGVIQSPRHLIKEKRETATLKCYPIPRHDTVYWYQQGPGQDPQFLISFYEKMQSDKGSIPDRFSAQQFSDYHSELNMSSLELGDSALYFCASSPAALANYGYTFGSGTRLTVV.

This clone came up once. J is TRBJ1-5 and V is TRBV27; D remains ambiguous. The CDR3 loop spans 14 amino acids. Germline V gene data show CDR1 as MNHEY and CDR2 as SMNVEV (reference sequence). V was clipped by 5 bases and J by 7 bases, with 15 bases between them. As DNA, the CDR3 is TGTGCCAGCAGTCCCCTCTCTCGAGGACAGCCCCAGCATTTT. It specifies CASSPLSRGQPQHF.

V and J are TRBV28 and TRBJ2-3; D call uncertain. Germline CDR1 is MDHEN and CDR2 is SYDVKM. The CDR3 loop spans 15 amino acids. V was trimmed by 5 bases and J by 4 bases, leaving 16 bases between them. DNA of the CDR3: TGTGCCAGCAGTGGTGGCGACTTAGCAGCAGATACGCAGTATTTT. It specifies CASSGGDLAADTQYF.

The V and J genes are TRBV19 and TRBJ1-2; D possibly corresponds to TRBD1 (5 bases). Germline V gives CDR1 LNHDA, CDR2 SQIVND (reference sequence). This CDR3 is built from 14 residues. V was cut by 3 bases and J by 3 bases, with 11 bases left in between. The CDR3 spells CASSIGGAHYGYTF. In nucleotides, the CDR3 is TGTGCCAGTAGTATCGGAGGGGCCCACTATGGCTACACCTTC.

The chain joins TRBV19 to TRBJ1-1; 7 bases match TRBD1. The CDR3 is made up of 16 amino acids. Unmatched junction bases numbered 9, after V lost 4 bases and J lost 1 base. Germline V gene sequence: CDR1 LNHDA, CDR2 SQIVND (reference sequence). CDR3 in DNA: TGTGCCAGTAGTAGCGGCAGGGGGGTAGGGAACACTGAAGCTTTCTTT. Protein: CASSSGRGVGNTEAFF.

The V call is TRBV7-2, the J call TRBJ1-1; D remains ambiguous. Germline CDR1 is SGHTA and CDR2 is FQGNSA. CDR3 length: 15 amino acids. V was clipped by 3 bases and J by 4 bases, with 15 bases between them. CDR3 DNA: TGTGCCAGCAGCTTCCAGTCCTCGTTAAGCACTGAAGCTTTCTTT. This translates into CASSFQSSLSTEAFF.

This chain links TRBV6-1 with TRBJ2-1, with 8 bases aligning to TRBD2. The CDR3 consists of 14 residues. From germline, CDR1 is MNHNS and CDR2 SASEGT. After removal of 7 bases from V and 5 bases from J, the junction contained 7 bases not matched to a gene. CDR3 sequence: CASTGGGTHNEQFF. DNA of the CDR3: TGTGCCAGCACCGGCGGGGGGACCCACAATGAGCAGTTCTTC.